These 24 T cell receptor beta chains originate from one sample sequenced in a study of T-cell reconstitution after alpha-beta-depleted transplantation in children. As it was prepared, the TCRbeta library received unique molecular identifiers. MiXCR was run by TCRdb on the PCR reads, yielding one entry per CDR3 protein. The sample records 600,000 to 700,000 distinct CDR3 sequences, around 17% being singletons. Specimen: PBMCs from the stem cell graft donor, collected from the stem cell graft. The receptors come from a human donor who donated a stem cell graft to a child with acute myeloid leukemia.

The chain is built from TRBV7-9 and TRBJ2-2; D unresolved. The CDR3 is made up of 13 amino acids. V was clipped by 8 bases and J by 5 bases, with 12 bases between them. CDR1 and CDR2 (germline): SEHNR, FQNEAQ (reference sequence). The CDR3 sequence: CASGISPTGELFF. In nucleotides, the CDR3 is TGTGCCAGCGGCATCTCCCCTACCGGGGAGCTGTTTTTT. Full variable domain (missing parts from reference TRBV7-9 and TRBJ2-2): DTGVSQNPRHKITKRGQNVTFRCDPISEHNRLYWYRQTLGQGPEFLTYFQNEAQLEKSRLLSDRFSAERPKGSFSTLEIQRTEQGDSAMYLCASGISPTGELFFGEGSRLTVL.

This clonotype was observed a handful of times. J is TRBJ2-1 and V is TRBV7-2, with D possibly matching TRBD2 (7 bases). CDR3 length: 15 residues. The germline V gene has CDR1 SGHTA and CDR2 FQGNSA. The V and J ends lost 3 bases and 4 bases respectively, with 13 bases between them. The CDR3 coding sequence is TGTGCCAGCAGCTTTGAGGGGGGGCGATACAATGAGCAGTTCTTC. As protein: CASSFEGGRYNEQFF.

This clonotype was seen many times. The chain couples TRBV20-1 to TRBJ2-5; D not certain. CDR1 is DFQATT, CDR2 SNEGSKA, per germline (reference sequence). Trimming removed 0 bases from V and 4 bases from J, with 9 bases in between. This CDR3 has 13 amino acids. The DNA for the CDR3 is TGCAGTGCTAGAGATGTCAATCGAGAGACCCAGTACTTC. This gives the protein CSARDVNRETQYF.

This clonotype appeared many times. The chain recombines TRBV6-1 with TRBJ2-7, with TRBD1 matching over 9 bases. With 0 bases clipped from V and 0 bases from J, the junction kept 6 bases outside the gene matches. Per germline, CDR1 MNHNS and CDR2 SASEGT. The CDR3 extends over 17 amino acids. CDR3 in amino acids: CASSEAPGQGGSYEQYV. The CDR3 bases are TGTGCCAGCAGTGAAGCCCCGGGACAGGGAGGCTCCTACGAGCAGTACGTC.

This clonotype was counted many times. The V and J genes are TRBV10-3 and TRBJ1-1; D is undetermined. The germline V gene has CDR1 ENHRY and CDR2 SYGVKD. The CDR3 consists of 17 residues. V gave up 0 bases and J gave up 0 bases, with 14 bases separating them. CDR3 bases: TGTGCCATCAGTGAGTCGATCGGCGGCCTTATGAACACTGAAGCTTTCTTT. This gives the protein CAISESIGGLMNTEAFF.

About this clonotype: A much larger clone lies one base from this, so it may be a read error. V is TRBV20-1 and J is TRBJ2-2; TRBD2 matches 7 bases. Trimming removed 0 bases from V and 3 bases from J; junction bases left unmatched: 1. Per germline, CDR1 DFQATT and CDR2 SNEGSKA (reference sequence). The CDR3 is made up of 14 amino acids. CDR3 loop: CSARDREDTGELFF. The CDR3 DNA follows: TGCAGTGCTAGAGATCGGGAGGACACCGGGGAGCTGTTTTTT.

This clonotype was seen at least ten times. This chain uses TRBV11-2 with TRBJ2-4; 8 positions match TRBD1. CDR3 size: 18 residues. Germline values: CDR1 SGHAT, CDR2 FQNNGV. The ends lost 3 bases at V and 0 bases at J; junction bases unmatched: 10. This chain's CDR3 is CASSLSPGGAGAKNIQYF. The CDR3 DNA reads TGTGCCAGCAGCTTGAGTCCAGGGGGCGCGGGAGCCAAAAACATTCAGTACTTC.

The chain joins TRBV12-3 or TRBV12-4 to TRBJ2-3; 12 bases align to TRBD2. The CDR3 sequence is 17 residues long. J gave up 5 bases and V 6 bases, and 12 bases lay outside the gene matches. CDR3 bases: TGTGCCAGCAGAAGACTAGCGGGGGTGCAGGGTGGAGATACGCAGTATTTT. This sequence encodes CASRRLAGVQGGDTQYF.

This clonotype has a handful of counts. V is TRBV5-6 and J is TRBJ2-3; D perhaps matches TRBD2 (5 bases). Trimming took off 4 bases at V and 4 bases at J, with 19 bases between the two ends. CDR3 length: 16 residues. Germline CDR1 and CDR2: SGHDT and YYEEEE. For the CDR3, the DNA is TGTGCCAGCAGCCCCAGTCCTTCTACGGGATCAGATACGCAGTATTTT. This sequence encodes CASSPSPSTGSDTQYF.

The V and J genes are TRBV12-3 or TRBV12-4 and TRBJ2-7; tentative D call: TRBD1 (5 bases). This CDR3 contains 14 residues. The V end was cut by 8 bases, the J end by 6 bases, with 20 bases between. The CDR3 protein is CASRRKGRGSEQYF. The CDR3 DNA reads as TGTGCCAGCCGTAGAAAGGGTAGGGGCTCCGAGCAGTACTTC.

CDR3 sequence: CSARAEGQGKRQYF. In DNA form, the CDR3 reads TGCAGTGCTAGAGCCGAGGGACAGGGGAAAAGGCAGTACTTC. The chain carries TRBV20-1 and TRBJ2-7; 10 nucleotides agree with TRBD1. V was pared by 1 base and J by 9 bases, with 9 bases of the junction left unmatched. Germline lookup yields CDR1 DFQATT and CDR2 SNEGSKA (reference sequence). This CDR3 is 14 amino acids long.

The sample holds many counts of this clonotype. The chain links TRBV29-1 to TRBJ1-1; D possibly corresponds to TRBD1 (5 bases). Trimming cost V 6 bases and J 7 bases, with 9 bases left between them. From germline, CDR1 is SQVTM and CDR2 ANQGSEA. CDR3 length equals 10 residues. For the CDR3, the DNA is TGCAGCGTGGGGGAGTTTGAAGCTTTCTTT. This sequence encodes CSVGEFEAFF. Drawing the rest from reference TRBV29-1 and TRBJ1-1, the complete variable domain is SAVISQKPSRDICQRGTSLTIQCQVDSQVTMMFWYRQQPGQSLTLIATANQGSEATYESGFVIDKFPISRPNLTFSTLTVSNMSPEDSSIYLCSVGEFEAFFGQGTRLTVV.

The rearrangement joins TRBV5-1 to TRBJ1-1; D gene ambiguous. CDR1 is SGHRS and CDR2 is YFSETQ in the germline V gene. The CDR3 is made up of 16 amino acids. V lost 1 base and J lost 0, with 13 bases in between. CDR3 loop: CASSLRTDLLNTEAFF. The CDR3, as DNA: TGCGCCAGCAGCTTGAGGACCGACCTCTTGAACACTGAAGCTTTCTTT.

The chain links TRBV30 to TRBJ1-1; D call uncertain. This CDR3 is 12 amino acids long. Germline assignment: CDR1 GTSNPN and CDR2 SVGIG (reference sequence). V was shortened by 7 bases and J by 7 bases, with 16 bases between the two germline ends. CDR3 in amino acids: CASEGLLNEAFF. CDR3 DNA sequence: TGTGCCTCTGAAGGGCTATTAAATGAAGCTTTCTTT.

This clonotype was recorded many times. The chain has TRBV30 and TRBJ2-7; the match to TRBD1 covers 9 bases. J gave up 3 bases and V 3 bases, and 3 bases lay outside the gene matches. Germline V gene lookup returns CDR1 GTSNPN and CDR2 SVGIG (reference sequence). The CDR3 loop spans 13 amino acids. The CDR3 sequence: CAWRRTGDYEQYF. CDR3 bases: TGTGCCTGGAGGCGGACAGGGGACTACGAGCAGTACTTC.

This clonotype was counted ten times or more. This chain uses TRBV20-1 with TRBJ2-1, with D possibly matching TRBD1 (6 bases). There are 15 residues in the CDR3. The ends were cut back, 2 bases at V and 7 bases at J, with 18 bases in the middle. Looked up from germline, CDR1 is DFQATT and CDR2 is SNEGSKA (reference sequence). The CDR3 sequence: CSARRGTAPGNEQFF. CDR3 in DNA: TGCAGTGCTAGAAGGGGGACCGCACCGGGAAATGAGCAGTTCTTC.

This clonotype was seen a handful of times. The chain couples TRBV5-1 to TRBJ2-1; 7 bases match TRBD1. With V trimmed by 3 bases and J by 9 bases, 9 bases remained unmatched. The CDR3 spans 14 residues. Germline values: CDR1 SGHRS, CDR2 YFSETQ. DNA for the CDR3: TGCGCCAGCAGCTGGTCCCGGGACAGTGCTGAGCAGTTCTTC. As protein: CASSWSRDSAEQFF.

CDR3 sequence reads: CSARPPGGGRETNEKLFF. The CDR3 bases are TGCAGTGCTAGGCCCCCGGGGGGAGGGCGAGAAACTAATGAAAAACTGTTTTTT. The J gene is TRBJ1-4, the V gene TRBV20-1; possibly TRBD1 for D (5 bases). The CDR3 consists of 18 residues. Trimming took off 3 bases at V and 1 base at J, with 21 bases between the two ends. Germline-derived CDR1 and CDR2 are DFQATT and SNEGSKA (reference sequence).

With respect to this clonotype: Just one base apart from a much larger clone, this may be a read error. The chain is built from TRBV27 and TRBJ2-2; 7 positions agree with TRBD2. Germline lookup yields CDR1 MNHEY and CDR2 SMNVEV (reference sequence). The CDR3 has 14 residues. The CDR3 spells CASSLSGFSGQLFF. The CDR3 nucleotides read TGTGCCAGCAGTTTGTCCGGGTTTAGCGGGCAGCTGTTTTTT.

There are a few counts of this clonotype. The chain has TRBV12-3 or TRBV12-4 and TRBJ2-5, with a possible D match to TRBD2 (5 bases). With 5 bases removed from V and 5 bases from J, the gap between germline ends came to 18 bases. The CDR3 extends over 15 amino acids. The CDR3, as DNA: TGTGCCAGCAGTCCTCCCCACGGCGGGTGGGAGACCCAGTACTTC. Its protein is CASSPPHGGWETQYF.

CDR3: CASSLGVLEPGSEQFF. The CDR3 DNA reads as TGCGCCAGCAGCTTGGGGGTACTAGAACCGGGATCCGAGCAGTTCTTC. V is TRBV5-1 and J is TRBJ2-1; weak D call: TRBD2 (5 bases). The V gene's germline CDR1 is SGHRS and CDR2 YFSETQ. The CDR3 loop spans 16 amino acids. Trimming stripped 0 bases from V and 10 bases from J, with 20 bases between.

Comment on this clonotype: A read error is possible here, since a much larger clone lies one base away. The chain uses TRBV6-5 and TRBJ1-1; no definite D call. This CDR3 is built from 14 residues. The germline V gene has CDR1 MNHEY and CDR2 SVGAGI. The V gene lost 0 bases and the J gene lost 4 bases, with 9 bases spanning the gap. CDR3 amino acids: CASSYSIVSTEAFF. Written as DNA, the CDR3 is TGTGCCAGCAGTTACTCGATCGTGAGCACTGAAGCTTTCTTT.

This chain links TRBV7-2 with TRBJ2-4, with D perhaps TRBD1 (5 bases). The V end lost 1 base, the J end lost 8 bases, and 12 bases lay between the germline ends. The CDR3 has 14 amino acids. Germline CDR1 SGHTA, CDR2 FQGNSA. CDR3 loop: CASSLEGRMDIQYF. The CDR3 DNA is TGTGCCAGCAGCTTAGAGGGGCGGATGGACATTCAGTACTTC.

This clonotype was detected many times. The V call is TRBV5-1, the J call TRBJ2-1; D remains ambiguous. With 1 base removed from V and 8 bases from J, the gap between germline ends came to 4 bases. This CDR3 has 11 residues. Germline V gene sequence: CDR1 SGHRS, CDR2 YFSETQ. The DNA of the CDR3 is TGCGCCAGCAGCTTGTCTCATGAGCAGTTCTTC. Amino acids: CASSLSHEQFF.